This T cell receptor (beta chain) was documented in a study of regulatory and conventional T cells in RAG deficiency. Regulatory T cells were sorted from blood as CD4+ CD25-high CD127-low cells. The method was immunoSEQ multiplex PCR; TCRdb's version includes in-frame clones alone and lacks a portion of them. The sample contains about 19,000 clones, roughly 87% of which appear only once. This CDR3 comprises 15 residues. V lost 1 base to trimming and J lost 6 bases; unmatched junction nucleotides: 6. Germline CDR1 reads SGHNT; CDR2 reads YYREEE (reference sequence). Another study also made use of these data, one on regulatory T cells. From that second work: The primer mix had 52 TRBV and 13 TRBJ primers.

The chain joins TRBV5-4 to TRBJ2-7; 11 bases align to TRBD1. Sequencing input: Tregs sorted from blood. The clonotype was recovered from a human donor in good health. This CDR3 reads CASSLPDRGQLEQYF. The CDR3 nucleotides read TGTGCCAGCAGCTTGCCGGACAGGGGGCAGCTCGAGCAGTACTTC. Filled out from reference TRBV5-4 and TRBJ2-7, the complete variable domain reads ETGVTQSPTHLIKTRGQQVTLRCSSQSGHNTVSWYQQALGQGPQFIFQYYREEENGRGNFPPRFSGLQFPNYSSELNVNALELDDSALYLCASSLPDRGQLEQYFGPGTRLTVT.